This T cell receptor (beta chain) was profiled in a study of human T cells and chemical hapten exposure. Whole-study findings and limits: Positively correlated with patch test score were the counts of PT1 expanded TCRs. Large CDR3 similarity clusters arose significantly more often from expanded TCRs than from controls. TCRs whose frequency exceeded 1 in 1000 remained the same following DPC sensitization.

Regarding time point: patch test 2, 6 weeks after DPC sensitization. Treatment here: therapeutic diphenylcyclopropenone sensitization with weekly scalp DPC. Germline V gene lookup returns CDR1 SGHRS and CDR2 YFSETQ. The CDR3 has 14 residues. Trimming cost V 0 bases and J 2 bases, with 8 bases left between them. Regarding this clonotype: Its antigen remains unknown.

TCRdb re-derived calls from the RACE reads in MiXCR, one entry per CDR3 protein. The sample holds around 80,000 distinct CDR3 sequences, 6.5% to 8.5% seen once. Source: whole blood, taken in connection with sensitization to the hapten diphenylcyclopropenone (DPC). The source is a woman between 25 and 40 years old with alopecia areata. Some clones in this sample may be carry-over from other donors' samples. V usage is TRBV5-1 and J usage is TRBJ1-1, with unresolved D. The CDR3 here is CASSLEAGNTEAFF. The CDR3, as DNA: TGCGCCAGCAGCTTGGAAGCAGGAAACACTGAAGCTTTCTTT.